This is a list of T cell receptor beta chains from one sample in a study of T-cell reconstitution after alpha-beta-depleted transplantation in children. TCRdb passed the PCR reads through MiXCR, listing each CDR3 protein once. The repertoire consists of 150,000 to 250,000 distinct CDR3 sequences, with roughly 14% occurring once and the leading ten covering roughly 13%. This specimen was PBMCs from the stem cell graft donor, taken from the stem cell graft. These receptors all stem from a human donor who donated a stem cell graft to a child with acute lymphoblastic leukemia. Both conserved end residues are part of each CDR3. A D gene is named only where the DNA matches it firmly. Only some rows state a clone size, as once, few, many or a class for expanded clones.

clone_size d_call j_call v_call cdr3_aa cdr3_nt
. . TRBJ1-1 TRBV19 CASSGRPGIRVAEAFF TGTGCCAGTAGTGGCAGACCCGGGATAAGAGTCGCTGAAGCTTTCTTT
many . TRBJ1-5 TRBV4-1 CASSQDLQTAIRPQHF TGCGCCAGCAGCCAAGATTTGCAGACAGCGATTAGGCCCCAGCATTTT
many TRBD2 TRBJ2-7 TRBV5-1 CASVEREGAHEQYF TGCGCCAGCGTCGAGCGGGAGGGTGCCCACGAGCAGTACTTC
many . TRBJ2-1 TRBV7-8 CASSLRGKTYNEQFF TGTGCCAGCAGCTTAAGAGGAAAGACCTACAATGAGCAGTTCTTC
many . TRBJ2-7 TRBV7-9 CASSLARAELGSYEQYF TGTGCCAGCAGCTTAGCCAGGGCCGAACTAGGCTCCTACGAGCAGTACTTC
many . TRBJ1-5 TRBV20-1 CSARDQVGGNQPQHF TGCAGTGCTAGAGATCAGGTTGGAGGAAATCAGCCCCAGCATTTT
few . TRBJ1-1 TRBV12-3/TRBV12-4 CASSPSDRRRTEAFF TGTGCCAGCAGTCCCTCGGACAGAAGGAGGACTGAAGCTTTCTTT
many . TRBJ2-3 TRBV20-1 CSATGPLRADTQYF TGCAGTGCGACCGGGCCGCTAAGGGCAGATACGCAGTATTTT
many . TRBJ1-5 TRBV29-1 CSVGQRNQPQHF TGCAGCGTTGGACAGAGAAATCAGCCCCAGCATTTT
. . TRBJ1-2 TRBV3-1 CASSQEGQTGHYGYTF TGTGCCAGCAGCCAAGAGGGCCAGACAGGACACTATGGCTACACCTTC
few . TRBJ2-2 TRBV7-6 CASSVPGLVLGGELFF TGTGCCAGCAGCGTACCCGGACTTGTCCTGGGCGGGGAGCTGTTTTTT
many . TRBJ2-7 TRBV10-1 CASSDDYEQYF TGCGCCAGCAGTGATGACTACGAGCAGTACTTC
. . TRBJ2-1 TRBV4-2 CASSQILAFGLVGRYEQFF TGTGCCAGCAGCCAAATATTGGCTTTCGGGCTAGTGGGTCGCTATGAGCAGTTCTTC
. TRBD2 TRBJ2-7 TRBV6-1 CASTSGSSYEQYF TGTGCCAGCACGAGCGGGAGTTCCTACGAGCAGTACTTC
many TRBD1 TRBJ2-7 TRBV20-1 CSAPQSPGTGNHEQYF TGCAGTGCTCCCCAAAGTCCCGGGACAGGGAACCACGAGCAGTACTTC
few . TRBJ1-2 TRBV24-1 CATSDWDGLGGYTF TGTGCCACCAGTGATTGGGACGGTTTAGGTGGCTACACCTTC
. . TRBJ2-6 TRBV29-1 CSVGGAGAGANVLTF TGCAGCGTTGGGGGCGCTGGGGCTGGGGCCAACGTCCTGACTTTC
many TRBD2 TRBJ2-7 TRBV29-1 CTGGTSVYEQYF TGCACTGGCGGGACTAGCGTGTACGAGCAGTACTTC
many TRBD1 TRBJ2-1 TRBV20-1 CSADRGRNEQFF TGCAGTGCTGACAGGGGGCGAAATGAGCAGTTCTTC
. TRBD2 TRBJ2-7 TRBV7-2 CASSPRASGRAVMRSYEQYF TGTGCCAGCAGCCCGAGGGCTAGCGGGAGGGCGGTTATGCGGAGCTACGAGCAGTACTTC
many TRBD1 TRBJ2-5 TRBV11-1 CASSLGTRDRPRFGTQYF TGTGCCAGCAGCTTAGGAACTCGGGACAGGCCTCGGTTTGGGACCCAGTACTTC
many . TRBJ1-6 TRBV2 CANRQASYNSPLHF TGTGCCAATCGACAGGCCTCCTATAATTCACCCCTCCACTTT
many TRBD1 TRBJ2-6 TRBV5-1 CASSPGTGDGANGLTF TGCGCCAGCTCACCCGGGACAGGGGACGGGGCCAACGGCCTGACTTTC
many TRBD1 TRBJ2-3 TRBV10-3 CAISEPGQVTDTQYF TGTGCCATCAGTGAGCCGGGACAGGTCACAGATACGCAGTATTTT
many . TRBJ1-5 TRBV21-1 CASSKFPRDIHSNQPQHF TGTGCCAGCAGCAAATTCCCTAGGGACATCCATAGCAATCAGCCCCAGCATTTT
few . TRBJ2-3 TRBV5-1 CASSLERGTEDTQYF TGCGCCAGCAGCTTGGAAAGGGGCACGGAAGATACGCAGTATTTT
. TRBD1 TRBJ2-3 TRBV28 CASSWPGQDTDTQYF TGTGCCAGCAGTTGGCCGGGACAGGACACAGATACGCAGTATTTT
few TRBD2 TRBJ2-7 TRBV9 CASSVDPAGGIEQYF TGTGCCAGCAGCGTAGACCCAGCGGGAGGTATCGAGCAGTACTTC
many . TRBJ2-7 TRBV20-1 CSARVTGRVRDEQYF TGCAGTGCTAGAGTGACGGGCAGGGTAAGAGACGAGCAGTACTTC
. TRBD2 TRBJ2-3 TRBV6-5 CASSYSLAGASDTQYF TGTGCCAGCAGTTACTCTCTAGCGGGAGCCTCAGATACGCAGTATTTT
many TRBD2 TRBJ2-5 TRBV5-1 CASSTSGTQETQYF TGTGCCAGCAGCACTAGCGGGACGCAAGAGACCCAGTACTTC
many . TRBJ1-2 TRBV7-9 CASSLNYQGINYGYTF TGTGCCAGCAGCTTAAATTATCAGGGAATCAACTATGGCTACACCTTC
many TRBD2 TRBJ2-1 TRBV29-1 CSVERTSLSSYNEQFF TGCAGCGTTGAGCGGACTAGCTTGAGCTCCTACAATGAGCAGTTCTTC
many . TRBJ2-5 TRBV20-1 CSASVGQETQYF TGCAGTGCTAGTGTCGGGCAAGAGACCCAGTACTTC
many TRBD2 TRBJ2-3 TRBV6-5 CASRRGKNTDTQYF TGTGCCAGCAGGCGGGGGAAGAACACAGATACGCAGTATTTT
many . TRBJ2-7 TRBV27 CASSLGSTYEQYF TGTGCCAGCAGTTTAGGCAGCACCTACGAGCAGTACTTC
many TRBD1 TRBJ2-4 TRBV29-1 CSVRRGQGHIQYF TGCAGCGTTCGTAGGGGACAGGGGCACATTCAGTACTTC
. . TRBJ2-7 TRBV10-3 CAISELGSSYEQYF TGTGCCATCAGTGAGTTGGGTAGCTCCTACGAGCAGTACTTC
many TRBD1 TRBJ1-5 TRBV12-3/TRBV12-4 CASKRQGAQGQPQHF TGTGCCAGCAAGAGACAGGGGGCGCAGGGGCAGCCCCAGCATTTT
few . TRBJ2-1 TRBV11-1 CASTSRYNEQFF TGTGCCAGCACCTCAAGGTACAATGAGCAGTTCTTC
many . TRBJ2-3 TRBV5-1 CASSLAGQITDTQYF TGCGCCAGCAGCTTGGCCGGACAGATTACAGATACGCAGTATTTT
many . TRBJ2-6 TRBV5-1 CASSSISGANVLTF TGCGCCAGCAGCTCCATCTCTGGGGCCAACGTCCTGACTTTC
many . TRBJ1-6 TRBV5-1 CASTVAGVRDSPLHF TGCGCCAGCACTGTGGCAGGGGTGAGGGATTCACCCCTCCACTTT
. . TRBJ1-4 TRBV4-1 CASSRQVNEKLFF TGCGCCAGCAGCAGACAAGTTAATGAAAAACTGTTTTTT
many TRBD1 TRBJ1-1 TRBV5-1 CASSLVPGGLNTEAFF TGCGCCAGCAGCTTGGTTCCAGGGGGACTCAACACTGAAGCTTTCTTT
. . TRBJ2-1 TRBV12-3/TRBV12-4 CASSFSGTEQFF TGTGCCAGCAGTTTCTCAGGTACTGAGCAGTTCTTC
many . TRBJ1-2 TRBV12-3/TRBV12-4 CASSFQNTSGLYGYTF TGTGCCAGCAGTTTCCAAAACACCTCCGGACTCTATGGCTACACCTTC
many . TRBJ2-1 TRBV7-8 CASSFRLGRGDEQFF TGTGCCAGCAGCTTTCGGCTAGGGCGTGGGGATGAGCAGTTCTTC
few . TRBJ1-5 TRBV5-1 CASSEQGLGNQPQHF TGCGCCAGCAGCGAGCAGGGTCTTGGCAATCAGCCCCAGCATTTT
many . TRBJ1-1 TRBV20-1 CSARQGSKAFF TGCAGTGCTAGACAGGGATCTAAAGCTTTCTTT
many . TRBJ1-1 TRBV20-1 CSASRQAPPDAFF TGCAGTGCTAGTCGTCAGGCCCCCCCGGACGCTTTCTTT
many . TRBJ2-3 TRBV20-1 CSARDFVQGTDTQYF TGCAGTGCTAGAGATTTTGTTCAGGGCACAGATACGCAGTATTTT
. . TRBJ2-1 TRBV12-3/TRBV12-4 CASSLAGNYNEQFF TGTGCCAGCAGTTTAGCGGGTAATTACAATGAGCAGTTCTTC
many TRBD2 TRBJ2-1 TRBV29-1 CSVAREGNINEQFF TGCAGCGTTGCCCGGGAGGGAAACATCAATGAGCAGTTCTTC
few TRBD1 TRBJ2-7 TRBV20-1 CSASPLTGSLDEQYF TGCAGTGCTAGCCCTTTGACAGGGTCTCTGGACGAGCAGTACTTC